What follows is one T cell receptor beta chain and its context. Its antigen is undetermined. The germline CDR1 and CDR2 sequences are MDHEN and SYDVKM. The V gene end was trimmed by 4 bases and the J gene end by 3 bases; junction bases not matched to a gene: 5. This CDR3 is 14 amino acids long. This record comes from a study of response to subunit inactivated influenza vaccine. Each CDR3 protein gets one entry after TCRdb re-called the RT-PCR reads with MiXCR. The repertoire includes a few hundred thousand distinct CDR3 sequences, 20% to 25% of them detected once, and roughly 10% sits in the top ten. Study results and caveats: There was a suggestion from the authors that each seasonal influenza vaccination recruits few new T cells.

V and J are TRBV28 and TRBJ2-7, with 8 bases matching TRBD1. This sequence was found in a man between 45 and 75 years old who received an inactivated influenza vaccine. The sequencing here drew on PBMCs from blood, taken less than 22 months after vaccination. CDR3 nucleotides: TGTGCCAGCAGTTACCGGACAGGGAACTACGAGCAGTACTTC. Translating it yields CASSYRTGNYEQYF.